One sample yielded the 10 T cell receptor beta chains listed below, sequenced in a study of blood T cells in healthy people across ages. Primers used in a second PCR of about 7 to 12 cycles were a sample-barcoded 5' primer and a J-beta primer mix. TCRdb re-called the 5' RACE reads through MiXCR, storing one row per CDR3 protein. The sample holds some 550,000 distinct CDR3 sequences; around 50% are singletons and the top ten take under 30%. Sequencing used blood. The origin of the receptors is a man at least 80 years old in good health.

This clonotype was seen more than once but under ten times. The V call is TRBV4-3, the J call TRBJ1-1; 8 nucleotides align to TRBD1. CDR3 length equals 16 residues. V shed 4 bases, J shed 0 bases, and the junction held 7 bases outside the gene matches. Germline CDR1 reads LGHNA; CDR2 reads YSLEER. The DNA of the CDR3 is TGCGCCAGCAGCCGGTACAGGGGGAACATGAACACTGAAGCTTTCTTT. Amino acids: CASSRYRGNMNTEAFF.

The chain is built from TRBV20-1 and TRBJ2-1; D may be TRBD2 (6 bases). Deletions cut 3 bases from V and 9 bases from J, with 12 bases between. Looked up from germline, CDR1 is DFQATT and CDR2 is SNEGSKA (reference sequence). CDR3 size: 12 residues. CDR3 region: CSASGRASEQFF. The CDR3 nucleotides read TGCAGTGCTAGCGGGAGAGCGAGTGAGCAGTTCTTC.

The chain carries TRBV12-3 or TRBV12-4 and TRBJ2-1; the match to TRBD2 covers 9 bases. V was clipped by 6 bases and J by 7 bases; unmatched bases: 10. The CDR3 extends over 15 amino acids. The CDR3: CASSESGTSLNEQFF. The CDR3 DNA is TGTGCCAGCAGCGAATCCGGGACTAGCTTGAATGAGCAGTTCTTC.

This clonotype occurred a few times. V and J are TRBV6-5 and TRBJ2-5; the D is unclear. CDR1 and CDR2 from the germline V gene are MNHEY and SVGAGI. The CDR3 loop spans 15 amino acids. The V and J ends lost 2 bases and 6 bases respectively, with 16 bases between them. The CDR3 loop is CASSYDWARRQTQYF. The DNA for the CDR3 is TGTGCCAGCAGTTACGACTGGGCCCGCCGGCAGACCCAGTACTTC.

This clonotype was recorded a few times. The V call is TRBV12-3 or TRBV12-4, the J call TRBJ1-5, with D perhaps matching TRBD1 (6 bases). The V gene lost 2 bases and the J gene lost 7 bases, with 12 bases spanning the gap. The CDR3 runs 14 residues. The CDR3 region has the DNA TGTGCCAGCAGTTTAAGGGACATAGCCCAGCCCCAGCATTTT. Translation gives CASSLRDIAQPQHF.

The chain employs TRBV20-1 and TRBJ2-3, with unresolved D. V lost 0 bases and J lost 3, with 10 bases in between. Germline V gene lookup returns CDR1 DFQATT and CDR2 SNEGSKA (reference sequence). This CDR3 is 14 amino acids long. The CDR3 DNA follows: TGCAGTGCTAGAGACAGTTTAAGGACAGATACGCAGTATTTT. Encoded protein: CSARDSLRTDTQYF.

The chain carries TRBV29-1 and TRBJ2-5; the D gene is possibly TRBD2 (5 bases). The CDR3 extends over 13 amino acids. The V gene's germline CDR1 is SQVTM and CDR2 ANQGSEA. Trimming took 7 bases from V and 11 from J, leaving 23 bases between them. CDR3 amino acids: CSATSTGNNEQYF. CDR3 coding DNA: TGCAGCGCCACTTCGACGGGAAACAATGAGCAGTACTTC.

The chain carries TRBV25-1 and TRBJ1-2, with TRBD1 as a possible D gene (6 bases). V was cut by 5 bases and J by 2 bases, with 15 bases left in between. There are 15 residues in the CDR3. CDR1 and CDR2 (germline): MGHDK, SYGVNS. CDR3 protein: CASSSTGGQNYGYTF. The CDR3 bases are TGTGCCAGCAGTTCCACGGGCGGACAGAACTATGGCTACACCTTC.

The rearrangement uses TRBV4-1 and TRBJ1-2; no firm D call. V was shortened by 4 bases and J by 6 bases, with 12 bases between the two germline ends. The CDR3 length is 13 residues. The germline V gene encodes CDR1 MGHRA and CDR2 YSYEKL. CDR3 bases: TGCGCCAGCAGCCTCGCGTTAACGGATGGCTACACCTTC. Translated, it gives CASSLALTDGYTF.

This clonotype has ten or more counts. The V gene is TRBV5-1, the J gene TRBJ2-5, with D possibly matching TRBD2 (5 bases). V lost 1 base and J lost 5, with 9 bases in between. CDR1 is SGHRS, CDR2 YFSETQ, per germline. CDR3 size: 13 residues. The CDR3 sequence is CASSLRSGETQYF. The CDR3, as DNA: TGCGCCAGCAGCTTGAGATCGGGGGAGACCCAGTACTTC.